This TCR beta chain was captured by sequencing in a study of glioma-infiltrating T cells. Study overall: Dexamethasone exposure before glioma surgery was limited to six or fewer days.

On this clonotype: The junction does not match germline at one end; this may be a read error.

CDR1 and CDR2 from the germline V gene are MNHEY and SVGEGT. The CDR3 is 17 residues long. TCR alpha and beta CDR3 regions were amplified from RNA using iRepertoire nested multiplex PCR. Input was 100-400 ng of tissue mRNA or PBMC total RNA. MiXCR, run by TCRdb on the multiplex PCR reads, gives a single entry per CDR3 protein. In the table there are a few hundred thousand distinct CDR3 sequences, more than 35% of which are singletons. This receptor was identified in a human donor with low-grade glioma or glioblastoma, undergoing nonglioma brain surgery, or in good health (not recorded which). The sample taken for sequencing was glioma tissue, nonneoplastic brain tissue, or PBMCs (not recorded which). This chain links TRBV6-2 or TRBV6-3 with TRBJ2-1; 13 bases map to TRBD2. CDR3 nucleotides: TGTGCCAGCAGCTCGGGACTAGCGGGACCGAGTGGGAATGAGCCGTTCTTC. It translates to CASSSGLAGPSGNEPFF.